A single sample is the source of the 18 T cell receptor beta chains below, sequenced in a study of blood T cell repertoires in COVID-19. The table came from immunoSEQ multiplex PCR; TCRdb's copy has only in-frame clones and leaves some out. The data contain some 50,000 clones, 80% to 90% of them singletons. The specimen was peripheral blood. The source is a man in his 60s with acute or convalescent COVID-19.

The chain has TRBV6-5 and TRBJ2-7; 7 positions match TRBD2. The CDR3 contains 12 residues. Looked up from germline, CDR1 is MNHEY and CDR2 is SVGAGI. The V and J ends lost 8 bases and 6 bases, in that order; junction bases with no gene match: 7. The CDR3 DNA is TGTGCCAGCGTGGGGGGGTTAAGCGAGCAGTACTTC. Its translation is CASVGGLSEQYF.

The genes are TRBV7-9 and TRBJ1-1; possible D gene TRBD1, 5 bases. V was shortened by 3 bases and J by 0 bases, with 17 bases between the two germline ends. The CDR3 is made up of 17 amino acids. In germline, CDR1 is SEHNR, CDR2 FQNEAQ (reference sequence). CDR3 DNA: TGTGCCAGCAGCTTCGACCTTGGGGCTACTATGAACACTGAAGCTTTCTTT. Translating gives CASSFDLGATMNTEAFF.

The chain recombines TRBV6-5 with TRBJ2-7; 11 positions match TRBD1. The CDR3 covers 12 residues. Germline lookup yields CDR1 MNHEY and CDR2 SVGAGI. V trimming: 8 bases; J trimming: 3 bases; junction bases outside the gene matches: 0. Written as DNA, the CDR3 is TGTGCCAGCGGGACAGGGGGCTACGAGCAGTACTTC. It translates to CASGTGGYEQYF.

The gene calls are TRBV19 and TRBJ1-5, with D tentatively TRBD1 (5 bases). V was shortened by 3 bases and J by 12 bases, with 9 bases between the two germline ends. This CDR3 comprises 11 residues. Germline V lookup: CDR1 LNHDA, CDR2 SQIVND (reference sequence). For the CDR3, the DNA is TGTGCCAGTAGTATCGGCACAGGCCAGCATTTT. Encoded protein: CASSIGTGQHF.

The chain employs TRBV7-8 and TRBJ1-3; 7 bases fit TRBD1. The CDR3 is made up of 15 amino acids. The junction had 3 bases not matched to a gene; V was cut back by 1 base and J by 3 bases. Germline CDR1 reads SGHVS; CDR2 reads FQNEAQ. CDR3 residues: CASSLGQGNGNTIYF. The CDR3 bases are TGTGCCAGCAGCTTAGGACAGGGAAATGGAAACACCATATATTTT.

This clone occurred once. This rearrangement joins TRBV19 to TRBJ1-1, with a tentative D call TRBD1 (5 bases). V lost 1 base to trimming and J lost 3 bases, with 21 bases between them. CDR1 LNHDA and CDR2 SQIVND come from the germline V gene (reference sequence). This CDR3 contains 18 residues. The CDR3 protein is CASSIAVEKRDRHTEAFF. CDR3 nucleotides: TGTGCCAGTAGTATAGCAGTAGAAAAAAGAGACAGACACACTGAAGCTTTCTTT.

V gene TRBV6-6 combines with J gene TRBJ1-2; 10 bases line up with TRBD1. J gave up 4 bases and V 4 bases, and 9 bases lay outside the gene matches. Looked up from germline, CDR1 is MNHNY and CDR2 is SVGAGI (reference sequence). The CDR3 is 16 residues long. The CDR3 reads CASSSTTGQGFYGYTF. The CDR3 DNA reads as TGTGCCAGCAGTTCCACAACGGGACAGGGGTTCTATGGCTACACCTTC.

The chain couples TRBV7-8 to TRBJ1-1; tentative D call: TRBD1 (5 bases). The germline gives CDR1 SGHVS, CDR2 FQNEAQ. V was trimmed by 2 bases and J by 1 base, leaving 17 bases between them. The length of the CDR3 is 17 residues. This CDR3 reads CASSLFRWADRNTEAFF. The CDR3 DNA sequence: TGTGCCAGCAGCTTATTCAGGTGGGCCGACAGGAACACTGAAGCTTTCTTT.

The genes are TRBV5-8 and TRBJ2-5; 13 bases line up with TRBD2. The germline V gene has CDR1 SGHTS and CDR2 YDEGEE. The CDR3 spans 16 residues. The V gene end was trimmed by 4 bases and the J gene end by 0 bases; junction bases not matched to a gene: 3. The CDR3 is CASSPGTSGDQETQYF. CDR3 nucleotide sequence: TGTGCCAGCAGCCCGGGGACTAGCGGGGACCAAGAGACCCAGTACTTC.

This rearrangement joins TRBV7-8 to TRBJ1-4, with 8 bases aligning to TRBD1. The CDR3 has 15 residues. The V segment lost 0 bases and the J segment 3 bases; nucleotides outside the gene matches: 0. CDR1 and CDR2 (germline): SGHVS, FQNEAQ. DNA for the CDR3: TGTGCCAGCAGCTTAGCACAGGGGGCTAATGAAAAACTGTTTTTT. Translating it yields CASSLAQGANEKLFF. Full variable domain (missing parts from reference TRBV7-8 and TRBJ1-4): GAGVSQSPRYKVAKRGQDVALRCDPISGHVSLFWYQQALGQGPEFLTYFQNEAQLDKSGLPSDRFFAERPEGSVSTLKIQRTQQEDSAVYLCASSLAQGANEKLFFGSGTQLSVL.

This rearrangement joins TRBV4-1 to TRBJ1-2; D gene unclear. The CDR3 spans 14 residues. CDR1 is MGHRA and CDR2 is YSYEKL in the germline V gene. The germline V and J ends were trimmed by 1 base and 2 bases, with 8 bases remaining between them. CDR3 nucleotide sequence: TGCGCCAGCAGCCAAGCAAGCCTGAACTATGGCTACACCTTC. Its protein product is CASSQASLNYGYTF.

The chain links TRBV3-1 (or the pseudogene TRBV3-2) to TRBJ2-3, with 7 bases fitting TRBD1. The CDR3 has 16 amino acids. Per germline, CDR1 LGHDT and CDR2 YNNKEL (reference sequence). Losses at the gene ends were 6 bases for V and 0 bases for J; bases not matched to a gene: 9. The CDR3 coding sequence is TGTGCCAGCAGTCGACGGAAGGGACAGAGCACAGATACGCAGTATTTT. Encoded protein: CASSRRKGQSTDTQYF.

V is TRBV2 and J is TRBJ1-2; 8 nucleotides match TRBD1. V was clipped by 0 bases and J by 5 bases; unmatched bases: 5. This CDR3 has 15 residues. CDR1 and CDR2 (germline): SNHLY, FYNNEI. This CDR3 is CASSEATGGVYGYTF. The DNA for the CDR3 is TGTGCCAGCAGTGAAGCCACAGGGGGGGTTTATGGCTACACCTTC.

There are a few counts of this clone. The chain carries TRBV27 and TRBJ1-6, with TRBD1 matching over 10 bases. J gave up 4 bases and V 7 bases, and 16 bases lay outside the gene matches. This CDR3 has 19 amino acids. In germline, CDR1 is MNHEY, CDR2 SMNVEV (reference sequence). CDR3 in DNA: TGTGCCAGCAAAGAAAGTCGGATAGGGACAGGGGATTATAATTCACCCCTCCACTTT. It codes for CASKESRIGTGDYNSPLHF.

The chain is built from TRBV6-4 and TRBJ1-3; TRBD1 aligns across 8 bases. Per germline, CDR1 MRHNA and CDR2 SNTAGT. This CDR3 is 17 amino acids long. With V trimmed by 7 bases and J by 3 bases, 14 bases remained unmatched. The CDR3 DNA reads as TGTGCCAGCACCCCGCATCCGACAGGGGTCTTTGGAAACACCATATATTTT. As protein: CASTPHPTGVFGNTIYF.

CDR3 amino acids: CASSLSPATGIGNSPLHF. The CDR3, as DNA: TGTGCCAGCAGCCTAAGTCCCGCGACAGGAATAGGGAATTCACCCCTCCACTTT. The rearrangement joins TRBV7-2 to TRBJ1-6; TRBD1 is a possible D gene (6 bases). CDR3 length: 18 amino acids. Germline CDR1 and CDR2: SGHTA and FQGNSA. V was clipped by 5 bases and J by 7 bases, with 24 bases between them.

The genes are TRBV5-4 and TRBJ1-3; tentative D call: TRBD1 (5 bases). The germline V and J ends were trimmed by 2 bases and 0 bases, with 18 bases remaining between them. The CDR3 is 18 residues long. Germline loops: CDR1 SGHNT, CDR2 YYREEE (reference sequence). CDR3 in DNA: TGTGCCAGCAGCTTTGGATTCACGGGCGGGACCTCTGGAAACACCATATATTTT. The encoded protein is CASSFGFTGGTSGNTIYF.

The rearrangement joins TRBV7-6 to TRBJ1-1; D is perhaps TRBD1 (6 bases). Trimming removed 4 bases at V and 1 base at J, with 7 bases between. The CDR3 has 13 amino acids. CDR1 and CDR2 (germline): SGHVS, FNYEAQ. In DNA form, the CDR3 reads TGTGCCAGCAGCTCGGGACAGAACACTGAAGCTTTCTTT. It yields the protein CASSSGQNTEAFF.